Given below is one T cell receptor (beta chain) in context. Each CDR3 protein gets one entry after TCRdb re-called the 5' RACE reads with MiXCR. The sample includes 9,000 or so distinct CDR3 sequences, around 36% of them seen just once. CDR1 is SGHAT, CDR2 FQNNGV, per germline. CDR3 length: 13 residues. Trimming took 1 base from V and 8 from J, leaving 12 bases between them. Treg sorting used a CD4+CD25+CD127-/low gate. Sequenced sample: Tregs sorted from blood. This clonotype was sampled from a female donor with breast cancer. This chain connects TRBV11-2 to TRBJ2-7; D is ambiguous. The CDR3 is CASSLVPDLKQYV. CDR3 sequence (DNA): TGTGCCAGCAGCTTAGTGCCAGATCTTAAGCAGTACGTC.